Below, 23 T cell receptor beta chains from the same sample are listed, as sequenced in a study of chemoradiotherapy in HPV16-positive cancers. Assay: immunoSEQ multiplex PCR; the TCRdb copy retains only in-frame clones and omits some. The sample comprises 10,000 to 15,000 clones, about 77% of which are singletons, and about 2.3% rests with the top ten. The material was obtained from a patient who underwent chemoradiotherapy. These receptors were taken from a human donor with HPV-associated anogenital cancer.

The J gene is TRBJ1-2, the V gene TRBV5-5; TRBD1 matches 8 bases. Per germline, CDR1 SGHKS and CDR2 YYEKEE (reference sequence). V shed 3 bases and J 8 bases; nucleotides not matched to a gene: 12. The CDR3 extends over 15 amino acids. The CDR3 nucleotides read TGTGCCAGCAGCTCAGGGGGCGGGAGACGCGGGGGCTACACCTTC. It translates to CASSSGGGRRGGYTF. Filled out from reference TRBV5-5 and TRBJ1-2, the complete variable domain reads DAGVTQSPTHLIKTRGQQVTLRCSPISGHKSVSWYQQVLGQGPQFIFQYYEKEERGRGNFPDRFSARQFPNYSSELNVNALLLGDSALYLCASSSGGGRRGGYTFGSGTRLTVV.

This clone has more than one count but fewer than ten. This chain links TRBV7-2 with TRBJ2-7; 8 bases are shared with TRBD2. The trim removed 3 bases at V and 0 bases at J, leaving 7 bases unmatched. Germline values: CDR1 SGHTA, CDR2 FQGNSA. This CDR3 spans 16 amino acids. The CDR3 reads CASSFWRGEGSYEQYF. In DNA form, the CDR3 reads TGTGCCAGCAGCTTTTGGCGGGGGGAGGGCTCCTACGAGCAGTACTTC.

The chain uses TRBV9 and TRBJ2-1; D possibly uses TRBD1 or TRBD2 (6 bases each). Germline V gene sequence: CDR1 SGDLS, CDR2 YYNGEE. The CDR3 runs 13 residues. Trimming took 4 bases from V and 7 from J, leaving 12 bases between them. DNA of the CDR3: TGTGCCAGCAGCATCGGAGGGGGGAATGAGCAGTTCTTC. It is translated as CASSIGGGNEQFF.

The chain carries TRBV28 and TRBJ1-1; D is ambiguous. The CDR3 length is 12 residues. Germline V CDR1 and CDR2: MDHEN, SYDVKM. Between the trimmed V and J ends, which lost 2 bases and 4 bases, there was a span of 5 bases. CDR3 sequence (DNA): TGTGCCAGCAGTTTAAGGAGCACTGAAGCTTTCTTT. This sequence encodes CASSLRSTEAFF.

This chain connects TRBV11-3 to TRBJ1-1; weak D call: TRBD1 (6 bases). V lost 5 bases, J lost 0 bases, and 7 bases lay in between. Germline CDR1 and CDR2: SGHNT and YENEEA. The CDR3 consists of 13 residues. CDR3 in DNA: TGTGCCAGCAGCGACAGGCTGAACACTGAAGCTTTCTTT. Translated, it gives CASSDRLNTEAFF.

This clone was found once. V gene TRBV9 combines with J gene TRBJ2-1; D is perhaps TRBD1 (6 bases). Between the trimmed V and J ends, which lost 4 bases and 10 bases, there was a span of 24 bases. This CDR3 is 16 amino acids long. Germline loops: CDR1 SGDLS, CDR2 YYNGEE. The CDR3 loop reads CASSPPGSYRAIEQFF. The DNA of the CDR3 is TGTGCCAGCAGCCCCCCCGGCTCCTACAGGGCCATCGAGCAGTTCTTC. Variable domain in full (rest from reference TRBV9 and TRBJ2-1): DSGVTQTPKHLITATGQRVTLRCSPRSGDLSVYWYQQSLDQGLQFLIQYYNGEERAKGNILERFSAQQFPDLHSELNLSSLELGDSALYFCASSPPGSYRAIEQFFGPGTRLTVL.

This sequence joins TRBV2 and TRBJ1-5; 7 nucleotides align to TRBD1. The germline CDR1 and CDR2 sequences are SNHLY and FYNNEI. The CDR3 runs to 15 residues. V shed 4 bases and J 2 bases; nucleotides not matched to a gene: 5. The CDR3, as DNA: TGTGCCAGCAGTGCCGGGACAGACCGCAATCAGCCCCAGCATTTT. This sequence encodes CASSAGTDRNQPQHF.

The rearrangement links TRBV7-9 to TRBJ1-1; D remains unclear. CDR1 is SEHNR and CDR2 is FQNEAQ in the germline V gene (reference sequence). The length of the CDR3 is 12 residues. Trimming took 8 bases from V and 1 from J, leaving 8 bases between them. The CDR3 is CASGVGNTEAFF. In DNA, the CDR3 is TGTGCCAGCGGGGTCGGGAACACTGAAGCTTTCTTT. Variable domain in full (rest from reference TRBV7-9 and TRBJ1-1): DTGVSQNPRHKITKRGQNVTFRCDPISEHNRLYWYRQTLGQGPEFLTYFQNEAQLEKSRLLSDRFSAERPKGSFSTLEIQRTEQGDSAMYLCASGVGNTEAFFGQGTRLTVV.

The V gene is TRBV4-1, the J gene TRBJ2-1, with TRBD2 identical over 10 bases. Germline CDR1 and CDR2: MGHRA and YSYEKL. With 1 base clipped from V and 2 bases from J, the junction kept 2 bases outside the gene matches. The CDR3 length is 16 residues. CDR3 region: CASSQASGGTYNEQFF. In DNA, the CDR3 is TGCGCCAGCAGCCAAGCTAGCGGGGGAACCTACAATGAGCAGTTCTTC.

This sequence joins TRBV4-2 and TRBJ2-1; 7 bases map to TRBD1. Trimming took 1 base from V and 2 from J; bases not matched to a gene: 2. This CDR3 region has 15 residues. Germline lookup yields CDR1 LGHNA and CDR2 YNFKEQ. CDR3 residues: CASSQARGTYNEQFF. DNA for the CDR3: TGTGCCAGCAGCCAAGCCAGGGGGACCTACAATGAGCAGTTCTTC.

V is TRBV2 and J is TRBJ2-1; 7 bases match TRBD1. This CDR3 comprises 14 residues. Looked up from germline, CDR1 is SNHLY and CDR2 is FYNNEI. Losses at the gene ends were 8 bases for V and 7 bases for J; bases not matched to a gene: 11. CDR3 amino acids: CASSQGLGWNEQFF. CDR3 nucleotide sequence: TGTGCCAGCTCACAGGGGTTAGGTTGGAATGAGCAGTTCTTC.

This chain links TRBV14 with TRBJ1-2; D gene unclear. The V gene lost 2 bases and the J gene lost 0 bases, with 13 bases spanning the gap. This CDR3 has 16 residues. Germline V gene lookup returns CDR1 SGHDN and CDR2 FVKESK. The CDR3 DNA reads TGTGCCAGCAGCCAATTTATCAGCCCGACTAACTATGGCTACACCTTC. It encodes CASSQFISPTNYGYTF.

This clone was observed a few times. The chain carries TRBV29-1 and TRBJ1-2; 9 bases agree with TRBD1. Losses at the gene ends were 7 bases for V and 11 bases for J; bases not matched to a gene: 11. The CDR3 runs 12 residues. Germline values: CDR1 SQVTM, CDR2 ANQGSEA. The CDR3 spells CSATGTGSLYTF. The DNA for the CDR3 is TGCAGCGCCACCGGGACAGGGAGTTTATACACCTTC.

The CDR3 nucleotides are TGTGCCAGCAGTCAGGTGCCGGGTTCCCTTCCCAGCGAGCAGTACTTC. As protein: CASSQVPGSLPSEQYF. This sequence joins TRBV11-1 and TRBJ2-7; D not certain. The CDR3 has 16 residues. CDR1 is SGHAT, CDR2 FQDESV, per germline (reference sequence). Trimming left V 6 bases short and J 6 bases short, with 24 bases between.

In nucleotides, the CDR3 is TGTGCCAGCAGCCCTCTCCCGTACGGGGGAGTGGAGGAAGCTTTCTTT. Its protein product is CASSPLPYGGVEEAFF. V and J are TRBV27 and TRBJ1-1, with a weak D call TRBD1 (5 bases). From germline, CDR1 is MNHEY and CDR2 SMNVEV (reference sequence). The CDR3 sequence is 16 residues long. The V end was cut by 6 bases, the J end by 8 bases, with 25 bases between.

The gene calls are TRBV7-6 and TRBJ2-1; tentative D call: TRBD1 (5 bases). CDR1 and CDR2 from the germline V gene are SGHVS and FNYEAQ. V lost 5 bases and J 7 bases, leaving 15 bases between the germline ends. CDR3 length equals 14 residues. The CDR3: CASSLFSRVNEQFF. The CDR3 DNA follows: TGTGCCAGCAGCCTATTTTCCAGGGTTAATGAGCAGTTCTTC.

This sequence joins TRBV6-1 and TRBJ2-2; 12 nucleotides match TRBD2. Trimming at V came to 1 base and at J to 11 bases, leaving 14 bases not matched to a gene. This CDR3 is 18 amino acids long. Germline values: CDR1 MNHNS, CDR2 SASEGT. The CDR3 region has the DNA TGTGCCAGCAGTGAAGGGGAGTTTTCGGGACTAGCGGGCCTAGAGCTGTTTTTT. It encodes CASSEGEFSGLAGLELFF.

CDR3 nucleotides: TGTGCCTGGAGTGTAAGTCAGAACACTGAAGCTTTCTTT. Translation: CAWSVSQNTEAFF. The rearrangement uses TRBV30 and TRBJ1-1; D is ambiguous. The CDR3 has 13 amino acids. V lost 0 bases and J lost 1, with 6 bases in between. Looked up from germline, CDR1 is GTSNPN and CDR2 is SVGIG (reference sequence).

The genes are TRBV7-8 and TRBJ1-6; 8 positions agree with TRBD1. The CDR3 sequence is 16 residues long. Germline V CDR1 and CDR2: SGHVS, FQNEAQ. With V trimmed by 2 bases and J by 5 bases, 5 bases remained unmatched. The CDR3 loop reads CASSLTPDRDNSPLHF. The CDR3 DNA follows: TGTGCCAGCAGCTTAACCCCGGACAGGGATAATTCACCCCTCCACTTT.

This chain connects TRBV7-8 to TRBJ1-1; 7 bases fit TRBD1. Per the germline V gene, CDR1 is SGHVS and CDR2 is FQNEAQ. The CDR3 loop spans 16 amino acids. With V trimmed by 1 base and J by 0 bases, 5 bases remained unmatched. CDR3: CASSLDLGQLNTEAFF. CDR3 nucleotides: TGTGCCAGCAGCTTAGACCTGGGACAGCTGAACACTGAAGCTTTCTTT.

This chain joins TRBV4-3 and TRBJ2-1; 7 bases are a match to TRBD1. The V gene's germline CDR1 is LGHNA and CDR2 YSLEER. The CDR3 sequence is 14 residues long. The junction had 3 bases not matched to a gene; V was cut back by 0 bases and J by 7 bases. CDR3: CASSQDARGNEQFF. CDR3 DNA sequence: TGCGCCAGCAGCCAAGACGCCAGGGGGAATGAGCAGTTCTTC.

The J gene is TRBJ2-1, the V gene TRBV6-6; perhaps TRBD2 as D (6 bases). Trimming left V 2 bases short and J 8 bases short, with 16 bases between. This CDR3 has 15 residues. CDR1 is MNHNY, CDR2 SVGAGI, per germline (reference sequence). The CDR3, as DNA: TGTGCCAGCAGTTACGGGCCTAGCGCCGACGATGAGCAGTTCTTC. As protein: CASSYGPSADDEQFF.

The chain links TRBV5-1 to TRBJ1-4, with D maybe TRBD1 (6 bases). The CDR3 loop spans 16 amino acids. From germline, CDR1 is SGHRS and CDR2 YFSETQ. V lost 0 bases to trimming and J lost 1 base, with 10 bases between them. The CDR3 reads CASSLVGRGTNEKLFF. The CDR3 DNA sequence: TGCGCCAGCAGCTTGGTGGGCAGGGGAACTAATGAAAAACTGTTTTTT. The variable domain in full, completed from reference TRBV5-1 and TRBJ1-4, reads KAGVTQTPRYLIKTRGQQVTLSCSPISGHRSVSWYQQTPGQGLQFLFEYFSETQRNKGNFPGRFSGRQFSNSRSEMNVSTLELGDSALYLCASSLVGRGTNEKLFFGSGTQLSVL.